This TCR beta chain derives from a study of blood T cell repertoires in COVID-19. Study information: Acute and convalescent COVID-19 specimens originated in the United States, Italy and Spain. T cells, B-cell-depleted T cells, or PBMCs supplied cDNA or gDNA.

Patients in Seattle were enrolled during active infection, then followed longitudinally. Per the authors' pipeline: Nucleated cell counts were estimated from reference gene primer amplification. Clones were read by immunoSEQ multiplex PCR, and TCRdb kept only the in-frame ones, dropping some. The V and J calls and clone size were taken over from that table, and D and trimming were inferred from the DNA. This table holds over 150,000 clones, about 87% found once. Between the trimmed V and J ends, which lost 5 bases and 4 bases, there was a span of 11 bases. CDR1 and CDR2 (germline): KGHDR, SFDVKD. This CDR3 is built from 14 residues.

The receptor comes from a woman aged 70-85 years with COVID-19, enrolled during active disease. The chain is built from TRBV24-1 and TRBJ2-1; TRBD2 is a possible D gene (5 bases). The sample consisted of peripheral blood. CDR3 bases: TGTGCCACCAGTGTCGCGGGTCTGTACAATGAGCAGTTCTTC. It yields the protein CATSVAGLYNEQFF.